These 24 T cell receptor beta chains were all obtained from the same sample, sequenced in a study of blood T cells in healthy people across ages. Alongside a J-beta primer mix, a sample-barcoded 5' primer served in a second PCR lasting roughly 6 to 12 cycles. TCRdb reprocessed the 5' RACE reads via MiXCR and lists one record per CDR3 protein. The table has fewer than 2,000,000 distinct CDR3 sequences, about two fifths seen once. Sequencing was done on a sample of blood. These receptors all stem from a human donor in good health.

The V gene is TRBV5-1, the J gene TRBJ2-1; tentatively, D is TRBD1 (6 bases). The ends were cut back, 0 bases at V and 9 bases at J, with 19 bases in the middle. The germline V gene encodes CDR1 SGHRS and CDR2 YFSETQ. This CDR3 spans 16 amino acids. The CDR3 sequence: CASSLVGTSASPEQFF. The CDR3 bases are TGCGCCAGCAGCTTGGTAGGGACATCGGCGTCTCCTGAGCAGTTCTTC.

Concerning this clonotype itself: The junction differs from germline at one of its ends, possibly a read error. The chain joins TRBV7-9 to TRBJ2-6; D remains unclear. CDR1 and CDR2 from the germline V gene are SEHNR and FQNEAQ (reference sequence). CDR3 size: 14 residues. The CDR3 reads CTSSPPSGTNVLTF. The CDR3 DNA reads as TGTACCAGCAGCCCTCCCTCTGGGACCAACGTCCTGACTTTC.

The chain uses TRBV20-1 and TRBJ2-1; 11 nucleotides line up with TRBD2. The CDR3 consists of 16 residues. Trimming removed 6 bases from V and 10 bases from J; junction bases left unmatched: 17. Germline V gene data show CDR1 as DFQATT and CDR2 as SNEGSKA (reference sequence). CDR3 amino acids: CSANPETSGTRWEQFF. DNA for the CDR3: TGCAGTGCGAATCCCGAGACTAGCGGGACCCGATGGGAGCAGTTCTTC.

This clonotype was seen repeatedly, ten times or more. This sequence joins TRBV29-1 and TRBJ1-2, with D possibly being TRBD1 (6 bases). V was cut by 5 bases and J by 4 bases, with 17 bases left in between. The CDR3 totals 14 residues. CDR1 and CDR2 from the germline V gene are SQVTM and ANQGSEA. The CDR3 DNA reads TGCAGCGTTTTAAGGAGTGGGGGCTTCTATGGCTACACCTTC. Translating gives CSVLRSGGFYGYTF.

This rearrangement joins TRBV29-1 to TRBJ2-7, with a weak D call TRBD1 (6 bases). The DNA end is more similar to TRBJ2-5, so the J call may be wrong. CDR3 length: 14 amino acids. Germline CDR1 SQVTM, CDR2 ANQGSEA. The CDR3 reads CSVEEGWGRETQYF. The CDR3 region has the DNA TGCAGCGTTGAAGAAGGATGGGGGCGGGAGACCCAGTACTTC.

The chain joins TRBV20-1 to TRBJ2-5, with 8 bases aligning to TRBD2. CDR3 length: 16 residues. The J segment lost 1 base and the V segment lost 0 bases, leaving 7 bases of the junction unmatched. Germline loops: CDR1 DFQATT, CDR2 SNEGSKA (reference sequence). In DNA, the CDR3 is TGCAGTGCTAGAGATTTAGGAGCGGGGGCCCAAGAGACCCAGTACTTC. This codes for CSARDLGAGAQETQYF.

The J gene is TRBJ2-5, the V gene TRBV20-1, with 8 bases lining up with TRBD2. The CDR3 totals 12 residues. Trimming at V came to 4 bases and at J to 11 bases, leaving 9 bases not matched to a gene. Germline V gene data show CDR1 as DFQATT and CDR2 as SNEGSKA (reference sequence). This CDR3 reads CSATEGLGAQYF. In nucleotides, the CDR3 is TGCAGTGCTACCGAGGGACTAGGAGCACAGTACTTC.

This clonotype occurred a few times. The V gene is TRBV30, the J gene TRBJ1-2, with a tentative D call TRBD1 (5 bases). The V end lost 5 bases, the J end lost 4 bases, and 11 bases lay between the germline ends. Germline V lookup: CDR1 GTSNPN, CDR2 SVGIG (reference sequence). The CDR3 totals 12 residues. The DNA of the CDR3 is TGTGCCTGGGGGCTGGGGGGCTATGGCTACACCTTC. This translates into CAWGLGGYGYTF.

The chain carries TRBV7-8 and TRBJ1-5; the match to TRBD1 covers 8 bases. This CDR3 is built from 15 residues. With V trimmed by 0 bases and J by 5 bases, 3 bases remained unmatched. Per germline, CDR1 SGHVS and CDR2 FQNEAQ. The CDR3 DNA follows: TGTGCCAGCAGCTTAGCGGGACAGGACGATCAGCCCCAGCATTTT. It encodes CASSLAGQDDQPQHF.

This clonotype was seen once. A much more abundant neighbour one base away suggests this may be a read error. CDR3 protein: CTSSQGAGYEQYF. CDR3 bases: TGCACCAGCAGCCAAGGGGCTGGGTACGAGCAGTACTTC. The chain couples TRBV4-1 to TRBJ2-1; the D gene is possibly TRBD1 (5 bases). Matching the DNA end better, TRBJ2-7 makes the J call doubtful. Germline CDR1 is MGHRA and CDR2 is YSYEKL. This CDR3 contains 13 residues.

This chain connects TRBV27 to TRBJ2-7; maybe TRBD1 (6 bases). This CDR3 spans 15 amino acids. Germline V CDR1 and CDR2: MNHEY, SMNVEV (reference sequence). Trimming cost V 8 bases and J 0 bases, with 17 bases left between them. CDR3 DNA: TGTGCCAGCGCCAATGGACAGTTCTACTCCTACGAGCAGTACTTC. Protein: CASANGQFYSYEQYF.

Points on this clonotype: One end of the junction does not line up with germline, which may come from a read error. The V and J genes are TRBV10-3 and TRBJ2-7, with D unresolved. The CDR3 runs to 15 residues. The germline V gene encodes CDR1 ENHRY and CDR2 SYGVKD. CDR3 DNA: TGTGCCATCACTGAGACCCCCAGGCCTCCCTACGAGCAGTACTTC. Amino acid sequence: CAITETPRPPYEQYF.

The chain couples TRBV20-1 to TRBJ2-5; D is perhaps TRBD1 or TRBD2 (7 bases each). The DNA end is a closer match to TRBJ2-7, so the J assignment may be wrong. In germline, CDR1 is DFQATT, CDR2 SNEGSKA (reference sequence). The CDR3 covers 15 residues. The CDR3 DNA sequence: TGCAGTGCTAGAATGGGGGGAGGGGGCGGATACGAGCAGTACTTC. This gives the protein CSARMGGGGGYEQYF.

V gene TRBV20-1 combines with J gene TRBJ2-5; TRBD1 aligns across 7 bases. CDR1 is DFQATT and CDR2 is SNEGSKA in the germline V gene (reference sequence). J was trimmed by 13 bases and V by 5 bases; bases with no gene match: 13. The CDR3 is made up of 12 amino acids. The CDR3 protein is CSAYRDSDQRYF. CDR3 DNA sequence: TGCAGTGCTTACCGGGACAGCGATCAGCGGTACTTC.

The chain has TRBV20-1 and TRBJ2-7; 8 positions match TRBD2. V lost 1 base, J lost 6 bases, and 8 bases stayed unmatched. This CDR3 comprises 14 residues. Germline CDR1 DFQATT, CDR2 SNEGSKA (reference sequence). The CDR3 region has the DNA TGCAGTGCTAGAGCGGGGGGGATTGTGGGCGAGCAGTACTTC. This gives the protein CSARAGGIVGEQYF.

The CDR3 DNA reads as TGTGCCAGCAGTAACCGAGAGGGAGCTAACTATGGCTACACCTTC. Protein: CASSNREGANYGYTF. V is TRBV6-2 or TRBV6-3 and J is TRBJ1-2; D unresolved. The CDR3 runs to 15 residues. The V and J ends lost 5 bases and 0 bases respectively, with 13 bases between them. Germline CDR1 and CDR2: MNHEY and SVGEGT.

This clonotype was found a few times. The CDR3 sequence: CSANPGLAYNEQFF. The CDR3 DNA is TGCAGTGCCAACCCGGGACTAGCTTACAATGAGCAGTTCTTC. The chain carries TRBV20-1 and TRBJ2-1, with TRBD2 matching over 9 bases. The CDR3 covers 14 residues. V was clipped by 6 bases and J by 4 bases; unmatched bases: 7. CDR1 DFQATT and CDR2 SNEGSKA come from the germline V gene (reference sequence).

In this sample, this clonotype turned up many times. The CDR3 DNA sequence: TGCAGCGTGAATTGGGAGGTTGGCTACAATGAGCAGTTCTTC. It encodes CSVNWEVGYNEQFF. V usage is TRBV29-1 and J usage is TRBJ2-1; D perhaps matches TRBD2 (6 bases). The V end was cut by 6 bases, the J end by 3 bases, with 15 bases between. There are 14 residues in the CDR3. Germline V lookup: CDR1 SQVTM, CDR2 ANQGSEA.

The chain uses TRBV19 and TRBJ1-2; 8 nucleotides match TRBD1. CDR1 and CDR2 from the germline V gene are LNHDA and SQIVND (reference sequence). CDR3 length: 13 amino acids. V lost 5 bases and J lost 8; bases outside the gene matches: 7. For the CDR3, the DNA is TGTGCCAGTAGTTCAATCGACAGGGGCGGCTACACCTTC. Translated, it gives CASSSIDRGGYTF.

This clonotype occurred a few times. A much larger clone differs by one base, so this may be a read error. V gene TRBV4-1 combines with J gene TRBJ1-1; no firm D call. The CDR3 totals 13 residues. Germline CDR1 reads MGHRA; CDR2 reads YSYEKL. V was shortened by 2 bases and J by 1 base, with 5 bases between the two germline ends. This CDR3 is CASSQYRNTEAFF. The CDR3 DNA reads TGCGCCAGCAGCCAATATAGGAACACTGAAGCTTTCTTT.

The chain couples TRBV7-2 to TRBJ2-2, with 8 bases fitting TRBD2. Germline CDR1 SGHTA, CDR2 FQGNSA. This CDR3 has 16 residues. The V and J ends lost 2 bases and 6 bases, in that order; junction bases with no gene match: 8. CDR3 loop: CASSLNGGENSGELFF. The DNA of the CDR3 is TGTGCCAGCAGCTTAAACGGGGGGGAGAATTCCGGGGAGCTGTTTTTT.

The gene calls are TRBV3-1 and TRBJ2-4; the D is unclear. The closer fit of TRBJ2-5 to the DNA end suggests the J call may be wrong. The CDR3 sequence is 14 residues long. Per the germline V gene, CDR1 is LGHDT and CDR2 is YNNKEL (reference sequence). The CDR3 nucleotides are TGTGCCAGCAGCCAAGCGGGTAGGGAAGAGACCCAGTACTTC. Its translation is CASSQAGREETQYF.

Notes on this clonotype: The junction departs from germline at one end; a sequencing error may be responsible. The chain couples TRBV7-7 to TRBJ2-5, with D perhaps being TRBD1 or TRBD2 (5 bases each). The CDR3 length is 15 residues. Per the germline V gene, CDR1 is SSHAT and CDR2 is FNYEAQ (reference sequence). The CDR3 nucleotides read TGTGCTAGCAGCTTAGGGGCCGGGAACCAAGAGACCCAGTACTTC. This codes for CASSLGAGNQETQYF.

This clonotype was recorded at least ten times. The CDR3 nucleotides read TGTGCCAGCAGCTTTTCAGCAGAGACCCAGTACTTC. It codes for CASSFSAETQYF. This chain joins TRBV7-2 and TRBJ2-5; D is unclear. CDR3 length equals 12 residues. Trimming removed 3 bases from V and 4 bases from J, with 6 bases in between. Germline assignment: CDR1 SGHTA and CDR2 FQGNSA.